The T cell receptor beta chain described here comes from a study of cytomegalovirus exposure and HLA in healthy donors. The CDR3 is made up of 16 amino acids. Per germline, CDR1 MNHEY and CDR2 SMNVEV (reference sequence). V dropped 5 bases and J dropped 4 bases, with 17 bases sitting between them. Vbeta (60) and Jbeta (13) primers were used in the PCR. TCRdb's copy holds only in-frame clones and misses some; the assay was immunoSEQ multiplex PCR. The data show 85,000 to 130,000 clones, with under 80% seen just once and about 4.3% held by the top ten. The chain has TRBV27 and TRBJ2-2; D is ambiguous. The sample consisted of PBMCs. The sequence came from a woman aged 18-29 years in good health and CMV-seropositive. In DNA, the CDR3 is TGTGCCAGCAGTCCATTCAGTCCCCCCCCCACCGGGGAGCTGTTTTTT. Its protein is CASSPFSPPPTGELFF.